The 18 T cell receptor beta chains presented below share a single source sample, sequenced in a study of blood T cell repertoires in COVID-19. The data were produced by immunoSEQ multiplex PCR, yet TCRdb's version contains in-frame clones alone and is incomplete. The top ten clones hold roughly a tenth of a sample with fewer than 60,000 clones, roughly nine tenths of them seen once. Sequencing was done on a sample of peripheral blood. The receptors stem from a human donor with acute or convalescent COVID-19. The donor label of this sample is uncertain.

The chain has TRBV5-1 and TRBJ1-2; 7 positions agree with TRBD1. The J segment lost 5 bases and the V segment lost 0 bases, leaving 19 bases of the junction unmatched. The CDR3 is 19 amino acids. Germline CDR1 is SGHRS and CDR2 is YFSETQ. The CDR3 DNA follows: TGCGCCAGCAGCTTGGATTCTGGTGGGCCGGGGACAGTAAATTATGGCTACACCTTC. It specifies CASSLDSGGPGTVNYGYTF.

The J gene is TRBJ2-7, the V gene TRBV5-6; no clear D. This CDR3 spans 14 amino acids. The V and J ends lost 1 base and 1 base respectively, with 9 bases between them. Germline CDR1 is SGHDT and CDR2 is YYEEEE. DNA of the CDR3: TGTGCCAGCAGCTTGAGCCCTCAATCCTACGAGCAGTACTTC. This encodes CASSLSPQSYEQYF.

This sequence joins TRBV2 and TRBJ1-2; D is ambiguous. Germline V lookup: CDR1 SNHLY, CDR2 FYNNEI. Trimming left V 5 bases short and J 4 bases short, with 11 bases between. This CDR3 is 13 amino acids long. CDR3 nucleotides: TGTGCCAGCAGTTCGGCAGACACCTATGGCTACACCTTC. Translated: CASSSADTYGYTF.

This sequence joins TRBV7-3 and TRBJ1-6, with 11 bases matching TRBD1. The germline V gene encodes CDR1 SGHTA and CDR2 FQGTGA. Germline trimming cut 4 bases from V and 6 bases from J; bases unmatched to any gene: 5. CDR3 length: 16 amino acids. CDR3 DNA sequence: TGTGCCAGCAGCTCCCGGGACAGGGGGACTAATTCACCCCTCCACTTT. Translated: CASSSRDRGTNSPLHF.

The table lists this clone with a count of one. The chain couples TRBV5-4 to TRBJ2-1, with 13 bases aligning to TRBD2. Germline CDR1 SGHNT, CDR2 YYREEE (reference sequence). The V gene end was trimmed by 3 bases and the J gene end by 4 bases; junction bases not matched to a gene: 4. CDR3 size: 16 residues. CDR3 loop: CASSSRTSGGYNEQFF. CDR3 bases: TGTGCCAGCAGCTCACGGACTAGCGGGGGATACAATGAGCAGTTCTTC. Full variable domain (remainder filled in from reference TRBV5-4 and TRBJ2-1): ETGVTQSPTHLIKTRGQQVTLRCSSQSGHNTVSWYQQALGQGPQFIFQYYREEENGRGNFPPRFSGLQFPNYSSELNVNALELDDSALYLCASSSRTSGGYNEQFFGPGTRLTVL.

The chain couples TRBV19 to TRBJ1-5; no reliable D call. The CDR3 length is 17 residues. Germline values: CDR1 LNHDA, CDR2 SQIVND (reference sequence). The ends were cut back, 9 bases at V and 1 base at J, with 22 bases in the middle. Here the CDR3 reads CASLPEVTGSSNQPQHF. The CDR3 DNA is TGTGCCAGCCTCCCCGAAGTAACGGGAAGCAGCAATCAGCCCCAGCATTTT.

The V and J genes are TRBV10-3 and TRBJ1-5; tentative D call: TRBD1 (6 bases). The germline V gene has CDR1 ENHRY and CDR2 SYGVKD. This CDR3 is built from 16 residues. Trimming took off 10 bases at V and 2 bases at J, with 21 bases between the two ends. The CDR3 region is CASTLEAGAGNQPQHF. Written as DNA, the CDR3 is TGTGCCAGCACTCTCGAGGCGGGGGCAGGCAATCAGCCCCAGCATTTT.

This chain joins TRBV12-3 or TRBV12-4 and TRBJ2-5, with a possible D match to TRBD1 (5 bases). Trimming took 3 bases from V and 4 from J, leaving 9 bases between them. CDR3 size: 13 residues. The CDR3 spells CASSFVQGETQYF. Here the CDR3 DNA reads TGTGCCAGCAGTTTCGTGCAGGGAGAGACCCAGTACTTC.

V gene TRBV30 combines with J gene TRBJ1-5, with TRBD1 identical over 9 bases. Trimming took 1 base from V and 5 from J; bases not matched to a gene: 3. Germline CDR1 is GTSNPN and CDR2 is SVGIG (reference sequence). This CDR3 contains 14 residues. The CDR3 sequence: CAWSEDRGYQPQHF. The CDR3 DNA sequence: TGTGCCTGGAGTGAGGACAGGGGCTATCAGCCCCAGCATTTT.

The chain uses TRBV3-1 (or the pseudogene TRBV3-2) and TRBJ2-2; a weak D match, TRBD1 (5 bases). This CDR3 has 15 amino acids. The V end lost 6 bases, the J end lost 1 base, and 12 bases lay between the germline ends. From germline, CDR1 is LGHDT and CDR2 YNNKEL (reference sequence). Here the CDR3 reads CASRSRGLNTGELFF. Written as DNA, the CDR3 is TGTGCCAGCAGAAGTAGGGGCTTGAACACCGGGGAGCTGTTTTTT.

The chain combines TRBV9 with TRBJ2-5; 12 bases line up with TRBD2. There are 17 residues in the CDR3. V was pared by 3 bases and J by 5 bases, with 11 bases of the junction left unmatched. CDR1 is SGDLS, CDR2 YYNGEE, per germline. CDR3 residues: CASSASTSGRGRETQYF. The CDR3 DNA reads TGTGCCAGCAGCGCCTCGACTAGCGGGAGAGGAAGGGAGACCCAGTACTTC.

The CDR3 loop reads CASSQDFSGSISYNEQFF. The CDR3 nucleotides read TGTGCCAGCAGCCAAGATTTTAGCGGGAGTATCTCCTACAATGAGCAGTTCTTC. V and J are TRBV14 and TRBJ2-1; 9 bases agree with TRBD2. The CDR3 sequence is 18 residues long. Germline CDR1 and CDR2: SGHDN and FVKESK. V was pared by 0 bases and J by 0 bases, with 6 bases of the junction left unmatched.

The CDR3 sequence is CASKPTGDKYEQYF. The CDR3 DNA reads as TGTGCCAGCAAACCCACAGGGGACAAATACGAGCAGTACTTC. The chain uses TRBV6-5 and TRBJ2-7; TRBD1 aligns across 7 bases. The germline V gene encodes CDR1 MNHEY and CDR2 SVGAGI. The CDR3 sequence is 14 residues long. Germline trimming cut 7 bases from V and 4 bases from J; bases unmatched to any gene: 10.

This clone came up once. The chain joins TRBV27 to TRBJ2-3; D is possibly TRBD1 (6 bases). V was trimmed by 2 bases and J by 5 bases, leaving 17 bases between them. The CDR3 runs to 16 residues. Germline V gene lookup returns CDR1 MNHEY and CDR2 SMNVEV (reference sequence). As DNA, the CDR3 is TGTGCCAGCAGTTTAGGGGTAGTGGGGGCCAAAGATACGCAGTATTTT. The encoded protein is CASSLGVVGAKDTQYF.

This clone has only one observation. This chain links TRBV5-1 with TRBJ1-1; TRBD1 is a possible D gene (6 bases). Between the trimmed V and J ends, which lost 4 bases and 7 bases, there was a span of 17 bases. The length of the CDR3 is 14 residues. CDR1 SGHRS and CDR2 YFSETQ come from the germline V gene. CDR3 sequence: CASSPAGGRNEAFF. CDR3 sequence (DNA): TGCGCCAGCAGCCCAGCGGGGGGGCGGAATGAAGCTTTCTTT.

The chain joins TRBV2 to TRBJ2-3; 8 nucleotides agree with TRBD2. The trim removed 0 bases at V and 2 bases at J, leaving 10 bases unmatched. The CDR3 runs 18 residues. Per germline, CDR1 SNHLY and CDR2 FYNNEI. CDR3 DNA: TGTGCCAGCAGTGAAGCGGGTAGGACTAGCTCGATCACAGATACGCAGTATTTT. It encodes CASSEAGRTSSITDTQYF.

CDR3 sequence (DNA): TGTGCCAGCAGCGCAACAGGGGGTATGGAGACCCAGTACTTC. Its translation: CASSATGGMETQYF. The rearrangement uses TRBV9 and TRBJ2-5; TRBD1 aligns across 8 bases. This CDR3 contains 14 residues. Trimming at V came to 3 bases and at J to 5 bases, leaving 6 bases not matched to a gene. Germline V gives CDR1 SGDLS, CDR2 YYNGEE.

DNA of the CDR3: TGTGCCAGCAACCCGGGGTATAACTATGGCTACACCTTC. Amino acid sequence: CASNPGYNYGYTF. The V gene is TRBV6-5, the J gene TRBJ1-2; D gene ambiguous. V was shortened by 7 bases and J by 1 base, with 10 bases between the two germline ends. Germline V lookup: CDR1 MNHEY, CDR2 SVGAGI. The CDR3 sequence is 13 residues long.